This T cell receptor beta chain comes out of a study of blood T cell repertoires in COVID-19. Study-level background: Acute and convalescent COVID-19 specimens originated in the United States, Italy and Spain.

CDR3 length: 15 residues. In germline, CDR1 is SGDLS, CDR2 YYNGEE. V lost 0 bases and J lost 9; bases outside the gene matches: 4. Authors' data handling: Estimation of nucleated cell counts was performed using reference gene primer amplification. Measured with immunoSEQ multiplex PCR; TCRdb has only the in-frame clones, and not every one. That table is the source of V, J and clone size, and D and trimming were worked out from the DNA. The sample gives about 120,000 clones, over 70% of which show up once; 3.8% is in the top ten. This clone was picked up a small number of times. The sample carries other DNA sequences with the same CDR3.

Sequencing was done on a sample of peripheral blood. This TCR was sampled from a woman aged 45 to 65 with acute or convalescent COVID-19. V is TRBV9 and J is TRBJ1-6, with 9 bases aligning to TRBD1. The CDR3 nucleotides are TGTGCCAGCAGCGTAGCGGGGACAGGGAGTTCACCCCTCCACTTT. It encodes CASSVAGTGSSPLHF.